A single sample is the source of the 5 T cell receptor beta chains below, sequenced in a study of blood T cell repertoires in COVID-19. TCRdb's table, derived via immunoSEQ multiplex PCR, lists solely in-frame clones and lacks some. The sample shows around 310,000 clones, about nine tenths of them seen only once. Input material: peripheral blood. These receptors all stem from a woman aged 55 to 70 with acute or convalescent COVID-19.

The rearrangement joins TRBV18 to TRBJ2-1; perhaps TRBD2 as D (7 bases). V lost 0 bases, J lost 4 bases, and 10 bases lay in between. The V gene's germline CDR1 is KGHSH and CDR2 LQKENI. This CDR3 contains 15 residues. The CDR3 sequence is CASSPPGGRYNEQFF. As DNA, the CDR3 is TGTGCCAGCTCACCACCCGGGGGGCGATACAATGAGCAGTTCTTC.

CDR3 region: CASSTGPLGTDTQYF. CDR3 nucleotides: TGTGCCAGCAGTACAGGACCGCTCGGGACAGATACGCAGTATTTT. The chain has TRBV9 and TRBJ2-3; a possible D gene is TRBD1 (5 bases). The length of the CDR3 is 15 residues. CDR1 is SGDLS and CDR2 is YYNGEE in the germline V gene. Trimming left V 5 bases short and J 3 bases short, with 16 bases between.

The rearrangement links TRBV27 to TRBJ2-3; D unclear. The CDR3 contains 17 residues. Trimming cost V 2 bases and J 0 bases, with 15 bases left between them. Germline CDR1 and CDR2: MNHEY and SMNVEV (reference sequence). The CDR3 DNA reads as TGTGCCAGCAGTTTAATGCCCGGTGGTCCTAGCACAGATACGCAGTATTTT. Translation: CASSLMPGGPSTDTQYF.

V usage is TRBV7-9 and J usage is TRBJ1-4; no clear D gene. V was trimmed by 0 bases and J by 0 bases, leaving 11 bases between them. Germline-derived CDR1 and CDR2 are SEHNR and FQNEAQ (reference sequence). This CDR3 comprises 17 residues. The CDR3 loop is CASSLATGNPTNEKLFF. The CDR3 nucleotides read TGTGCCAGCAGCTTAGCAACCGGGAACCCAACTAATGAAAAACTGTTTTTT.

The rearrangement joins TRBV10-3 to TRBJ2-5, with 8 bases lining up with TRBD1. CDR1 ENHRY and CDR2 SYGVKD come from the germline V gene. This CDR3 has 15 residues. V gave up 10 bases and J gave up 5 bases; unmatched junction bases: 15. The CDR3 bases are TGTGCCAGCCGAATTGGACAGGGTGGAATGGAGACCCAGTACTTC. Amino acid sequence: CASRIGQGGMETQYF.